Below are 11 T cell receptor beta chains sequenced from a single sample in a study of CD8 T cell repertoires and HIV-1 epitope variants. No antigen has been identified for these receptors. The repertoire was sequenced with immunoSEQ multiplex PCR; TCRdb's copy has only in-frame clones and lacks some. The sample contains around 2,500 clones, around 60% of which appear only once. Sequencing was performed on cultured CD8+ T cells derived from PBMCs. The source is a male donor with HIV.

In regard to this clone: No conserved phenylalanine or tryptophan is present at the end of the CDR3, so a read error is the likely explanation. This rearrangement joins TRBV7-9 to TRBJ1-2, with D possibly TRBD1 on 5 matching bases. V shed 5 bases and J shed 6 bases, with 19 bases lying between them. In germline, CDR1 is SEHNR, CDR2 FQNEAQ (reference sequence). The CDR3 has 15 residues. This chain's CDR3 is CASSVGTEHPNGYTC. As DNA, the CDR3 is TGTGCCAGCAGCGTAGGGACTGAGCACCCTAATGGCTACACCTGC.

The chain links TRBV28 to TRBJ2-7; weak D call: TRBD1 (6 bases). V was clipped by 4 bases and J by 2 bases, with 12 bases between them. The germline V gene has CDR1 MDHEN and CDR2 SYDVKM. This CDR3 comprises 14 residues. The CDR3 sequence: CASSWTDLAYEQYF. The CDR3 nucleotides read TGTGCCAGCAGTTGGACAGACCTTGCCTACGAGCAGTACTTC. The complete variable domain, with remaining parts taken from reference TRBV28 and TRBJ2-7, reads DVKVTQSSRYLVKRTGEKVFLECVQDMDHENMFWYRQDPGLGLRLIYFSYDVKMKEKGDIPEGYSVSREKKERFSLILESASTNQTSMYLCASSWTDLAYEQYFGPGTRLTVT.

The chain uses TRBV7-9 and TRBJ1-6; D is unclear. V lost 5 bases, J lost 9 bases, and 14 bases lay in between. From germline, CDR1 is SEHNR and CDR2 FQNEAQ (reference sequence). The CDR3 spans 14 residues. The CDR3 is CASSPSVEGSPLHF. For the CDR3, the DNA is TGTGCCAGCAGCCCCTCCGTTGAAGGTTCACCCCTCCACTTT.

The chain joins TRBV9 to TRBJ2-2; D call uncertain. Germline V gives CDR1 SGDLS, CDR2 YYNGEE. This CDR3 region has 13 residues. Trimming shortened V by 0 bases and J by 4 bases, and 4 bases separated the two germline ends. The CDR3 region is CASSVAGTGELFF. The CDR3 coding sequence is TGTGCCAGCAGCGTAGCTGGCACCGGGGAGCTGTTTTTT. Looking up the rest from reference TRBV9 and TRBJ2-2 gives the full variable domain: DSGVTQTPKHLITATGQRVTLRCSPRSGDLSVYWYQQSLDQGLQFLIQYYNGEERAKGNILERFSAQQFPDLHSELNLSSLELGDSALYFCASSVAGTGELFFGEGSRLTVL.

The chain employs TRBV27 and TRBJ2-7; 11 nucleotides match TRBD2. Germline-derived CDR1 and CDR2 are MNHEY and SMNVEV (reference sequence). The CDR3 sequence is 17 residues long. The J segment lost 0 bases and the V segment lost 6 bases, leaving 10 bases of the junction unmatched. Here the CDR3 DNA reads TGTGCCAGCAGCCCCATCTCTACTAGCGGGAGCTCCTACGAGCAGTACTTC. Protein: CASSPISTSGSSYEQYF.

The V gene is TRBV5-4, the J gene TRBJ2-1, with 8 bases aligning to TRBD1. Trimming removed 2 bases from V and 6 bases from J; junction bases left unmatched: 4. Germline V gives CDR1 SGHNT, CDR2 YYREEE (reference sequence). The CDR3 totals 14 residues. The DNA of the CDR3 is TGTGCCAGCAGCTTCCCTGGACAGGGCAATGAGCAGTTCTTC. It specifies CASSFPGQGNEQFF.

This rearrangement joins TRBV7-6 to TRBJ1-1, with D perhaps TRBD1 (6 bases). Germline V CDR1 and CDR2: SGHVS, FNYEAQ. There are 18 residues in the CDR3. Trimming cost V 0 bases and J 1 base, with 18 bases left between them. In DNA, the CDR3 is TGTGCCAGCAGCTTAGCCCAGTTTATGGGAGGGGGGAACACTGAAGCTTTCTTT. It yields the protein CASSLAQFMGGGNTEAFF.

J is TRBJ2-2 and V is TRBV28; D unresolved. Trimming pared 8 bases from V and 6 bases from J, leaving 10 bases between. CDR1 is MDHEN and CDR2 is SYDVKM in the germline V gene. The CDR3 is 12 residues long. The CDR3 spells CASGLSAGELFF. The DNA of the CDR3 is TGTGCCAGCGGGTTGTCTGCCGGGGAGCTGTTTTTT.

The V gene is TRBV5-4, the J gene TRBJ2-3; 7 bases are shared with TRBD2. V was clipped by 3 bases and J by 4 bases; unmatched bases: 17. There are 18 residues in the CDR3. CDR1 is SGHNT and CDR2 is YYREEE in the germline V gene (reference sequence). The CDR3 sequence: CASSWGTRRESLADTQYF. The CDR3 nucleotides read TGTGCCAGCAGCTGGGGGACCCGGCGGGAGTCTCTTGCAGATACGCAGTATTTT.

CDR3 nucleotide sequence: TGTGCCAGCAGTTACGGGGCTTTAAACAATGAGCAGTTCTTC. Translated: CASSYGALNNEQFF. The chain links TRBV6-5 to TRBJ2-1, with D possibly matching TRBD1 (5 bases). The CDR3 consists of 14 residues. The germline CDR1 and CDR2 sequences are MNHEY and SVGAGI. Trimming pared 2 bases from V and 5 bases from J, leaving 10 bases between.

V usage is TRBV10-3 and J usage is TRBJ1-1, with 7 bases matching TRBD1. The CDR3 sequence is 15 residues long. CDR1 ENHRY and CDR2 SYGVKD come from the germline V gene. J gave up 7 bases and V 0 bases, and 8 bases lay outside the gene matches. The CDR3 loop is CAISESRKGADEAFF. The DNA of the CDR3 is TGTGCCATCAGTGAGTCGAGGAAGGGGGCGGATGAAGCTTTCTTT.